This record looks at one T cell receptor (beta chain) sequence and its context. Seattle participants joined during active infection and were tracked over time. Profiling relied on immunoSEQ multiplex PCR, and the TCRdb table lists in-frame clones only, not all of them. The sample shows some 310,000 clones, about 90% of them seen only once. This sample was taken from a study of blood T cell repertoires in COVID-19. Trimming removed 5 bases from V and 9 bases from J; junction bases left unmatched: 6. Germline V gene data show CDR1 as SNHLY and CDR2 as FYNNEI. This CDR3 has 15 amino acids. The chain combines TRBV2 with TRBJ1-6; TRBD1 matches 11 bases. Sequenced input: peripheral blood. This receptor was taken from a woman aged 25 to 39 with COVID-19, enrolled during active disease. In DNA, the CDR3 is TGTGCCAGCAGTTCAACCGGGACAGGGGGTTCACCCCTCCACTTT. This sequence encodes CASSSTGTGGSPLHF. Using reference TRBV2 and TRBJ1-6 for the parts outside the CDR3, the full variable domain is EPEVTQTPSHQVTQMGQEVILRCVPISNHLYFYWYRQILGQKVEFLVSFYNNEISEKSEIFDDQFSVERPDGSNFTLKIRSTKLEDSAMYFCASSSTGTGGSPLHFGNGTRLTVT.